This T cell receptor (beta chain) derives from a study of breast tumors, draining lymph nodes, adjacent tissues. Axillary draining lymph nodes of breast cancer patients supplied the node samples. CDR1 and CDR2 (germline): PRHDT, FYEKMQ (reference sequence). Trimming left V 1 base short and J 6 bases short, with 18 bases between. The CDR3 has 16 residues. TCRdb reanalysed the multiplex PCR reads using MiXCR and keeps one entry per CDR3 protein. The data show 100,000 or so distinct CDR3 sequences, 21% seen once. Specimen: axillary lymph node tissue. The receptor was derived from a female donor with breast cancer. Some clones in this sample may be carry-over from other donors' samples. This rearrangement joins TRBV13 to TRBJ1-1; D might be TRBD1 (5 bases). The CDR3 nucleotides are TGTGCCAGCAGCTTAGTTCCGACCGGGGGTAGCGCTGAAGCTTTCTTT. Its protein is CASSLVPTGGSAEAFF.